These 22 T cell receptor beta chains share one sample of origin, sequenced in a study of post-analysis software for immune sequencing data. Their recognized antigens are unknown. Carried by the TCR beta cDNA libraries were unique molecular identifiers. TCRdb redid the calling of the PCR reads with MiXCR, one entry per CDR3 protein. The table lists a few hundred thousand distinct CDR3 sequences, approximately 46% of them singletons, with about 12% in the top ten. Study-wide results and limits: In patients, TRBV5-6, TRBV5-1 and TRBV20-1 belonged to five TRBV segments found more frequently than in controls.

Sequencing used blood. These receptors were collected from a girl under 18 with multiple sclerosis.

This clonotype appeared a few times. Here the CDR3 reads CASSQDRQEKSYGYTF. CDR3 nucleotide sequence: TGCGCCAGCAGCCAAGATCGACAGGAGAAATCCTATGGCTACACCTTC. V and J are TRBV4-3 and TRBJ1-2, with TRBD1 as a possible D gene (6 bases). Germline V gene data show CDR1 as LGHNA and CDR2 as YSLEER. Trimming removed 0 bases from V and 4 bases from J, with 15 bases in between. CDR3 length: 16 residues.

Worth noting for this clonotype: Since a much larger clone is just one base distant, this may be a read error. CDR3 coding DNA: TGTGCCAGCAGCTTAGACATCGAGAATGAGCAGTTCTTC. Translation gives CASSLDIENEQFF. The chain employs TRBV7-6 and TRBJ2-1; no definite D call. This CDR3 region has 13 residues. Trimming shortened V by 1 base and J by 7 bases, and 8 bases separated the two germline ends. The germline V gene encodes CDR1 SGHVS and CDR2 FNYEAQ.

In this sample, this clonotype turned up a few times. V usage is TRBV7-2 and J usage is TRBJ2-1; the D gene is possibly TRBD1 (6 bases). CDR3 size: 14 residues. With 7 bases removed from V and 5 bases from J, the gap between germline ends came to 15 bases. In germline, CDR1 is SGHTA, CDR2 FQGNSA. The CDR3 protein is CASTPAGGHNEQFF. DNA of the CDR3: TGTGCCAGCACCCCAGCTGGGGGCCACAATGAGCAGTTCTTC.

The chain employs TRBV4-2 and TRBJ2-3; D might be TRBD2 (5 bases). CDR1 and CDR2 (germline): LGHNA, YNFKEQ. The CDR3 is 16 residues long. V lost 0 bases to trimming and J lost 1 base, with 11 bases between them. The CDR3 region is CASSQEVAGRTDTQYF. CDR3 DNA: TGTGCCAGCAGCCAAGAAGTTGCGGGCCGCACAGATACGCAGTATTTT.

This clonotype was counted between two and nine times. This chain links TRBV27 with TRBJ1-6, with D possibly matching TRBD1 (6 bases). The germline V gene encodes CDR1 MNHEY and CDR2 SMNVEV (reference sequence). The CDR3 is 13 residues long. Trimming shortened V by 8 bases and J by 6 bases, and 11 bases separated the two germline ends. The CDR3 sequence is CASQGSGNSPLHF. The CDR3 DNA reads TGTGCCAGCCAGGGGTCTGGTAATTCACCCCTCCACTTT.

This sequence joins TRBV29-1 and TRBJ1-1; perhaps TRBD1 as D (5 bases). Germline values: CDR1 SQVTM, CDR2 ANQGSEA. Trimming cost V 5 bases and J 4 bases, with 11 bases left between them. The CDR3 is made up of 12 amino acids. CDR3 nucleotides: TGCAGCGTTAGCCAGGGTTTCACTGAAGCTTTCTTT. It codes for CSVSQGFTEAFF.

This chain links TRBV6-5 with TRBJ2-1; 9 bases line up with TRBD1. CDR1 MNHEY and CDR2 SVGAGI come from the germline V gene. This CDR3 has 19 amino acids. With V trimmed by 4 bases and J by 0 bases, 13 bases remained unmatched. CDR3 amino acids: CASSFPGQGGYGSYNEQFF. In nucleotides, the CDR3 is TGTGCCAGCAGTTTCCCGGGACAGGGTGGATATGGCTCCTACAATGAGCAGTTCTTC.

This chain links TRBV3-1 with TRBJ2-1; D is unresolved. Per germline, CDR1 LGHDT and CDR2 YNNKEL (reference sequence). This CDR3 spans 17 amino acids. Deletions cut 4 bases from V and 4 bases from J, with 20 bases between. CDR3 sequence (DNA): TGTGCCAGCAGCCCCCGGCCCCCATTCTTAGATTACAATGAGCAGTTCTTC. It specifies CASSPRPPFLDYNEQFF.

The V and J genes are TRBV9 and TRBJ2-1; perhaps TRBD2 as D (6 bases). Germline CDR1 and CDR2: SGDLS and YYNGEE. V dropped 1 base and J dropped 7 bases, with 12 bases sitting between them. The length of the CDR3 is 14 residues. This CDR3 is CASSVWLEGNEQFF. DNA for the CDR3: TGTGCCAGCAGCGTATGGCTGGAGGGGAATGAGCAGTTCTTC.

The chain combines TRBV28 with TRBJ2-7, with 15 bases lining up with TRBD2. J gave up 0 bases and V 6 bases, and 9 bases lay outside the gene matches. CDR3 size: 18 residues. Per the germline V gene, CDR1 is MDHEN and CDR2 is SYDVKM. CDR3 in amino acids: CASSGQGTSGRNSYEQYF. The CDR3 coding sequence is TGTGCCAGCAGCGGACAGGGGACTAGCGGGAGGAACTCCTACGAGCAGTACTTC. Full variable domain (missing parts from reference TRBV28 and TRBJ2-7): DVKVTQSSRYLVKRTGEKVFLECVQDMDHENMFWYRQDPGLGLRLIYFSYDVKMKEKGDIPEGYSVSREKKERFSLILESASTNQTSMYLCASSGQGTSGRNSYEQYFGPGTRLTVT.

This chain links TRBV5-1 with TRBJ2-1, with 9 positions matching TRBD1. This CDR3 is built from 15 residues. In germline, CDR1 is SGHRS, CDR2 YFSETQ. V was pared by 0 bases and J by 6 bases, with 4 bases of the junction left unmatched. CDR3 in amino acids: CASSLGGQGLNEQFF. CDR3 nucleotide sequence: TGCGCCAGCAGCTTGGGGGGACAGGGACTCAATGAGCAGTTCTTC.

V gene TRBV5-1 combines with J gene TRBJ2-7, with TRBD2 matching 10 bases. V lost 4 bases, J lost 2 bases, and 12 bases stayed unmatched. The CDR3 spans 17 residues. Germline lookup yields CDR1 SGHRS and CDR2 YFSETQ. DNA for the CDR3: TGCGCCAGCAGCGCTGTAGTGAGCGGGAGGGAAACCTACGAGCAGTACTTC. As protein: CASSAVVSGRETYEQYF.

This chain joins TRBV5-1 and TRBJ2-6; no firm D call. The CDR3 has 14 amino acids. Germline V gives CDR1 SGHRS, CDR2 YFSETQ. The germline V and J ends were trimmed by 4 bases and 0 bases, with 5 bases remaining between them. This chain's CDR3 is CASSVYSGANVLTF. The CDR3 bases are TGCGCCAGCAGCGTATACTCTGGGGCCAACGTCCTGACTTTC.

The chain couples TRBV28 to TRBJ2-7, with TRBD2 matching 7 bases. V gave up 8 bases and J gave up 0 bases; unmatched junction bases: 4. The germline V gene has CDR1 MDHEN and CDR2 SYDVKM. The CDR3 length is 13 residues. CDR3 residues: CASREESSYEQYF. As DNA, the CDR3 is TGTGCCAGCCGGGAGGAAAGCTCCTACGAGCAGTACTTC. Together with reference TRBV28 and TRBJ2-7, the CDR3 gives the full variable domain: DVKVTQSSRYLVKRTGEKVFLECVQDMDHENMFWYRQDPGLGLRLIYFSYDVKMKEKGDIPEGYSVSREKKERFSLILESASTNQTSMYLCASREESSYEQYFGPGTRLTVT.

This clonotype was observed once. The chain joins TRBV6-5 to TRBJ1-1; D is ambiguous. Germline lookup yields CDR1 MNHEY and CDR2 SVGAGI. Deletions cut 4 bases from V and 0 bases from J, with 12 bases between. CDR3 size: 15 residues. CDR3 bases: TGTGCCAGCAGTTTTACCTCGTGGGTGAACACTGAAGCTTTCTTT. It yields the protein CASSFTSWVNTEAFF.

In this sample, this clonotype turned up once. The chain couples TRBV28 to TRBJ2-1; unclear D gene. Deletions cut 6 bases from V and 6 bases from J, with 15 bases between. The CDR3 extends over 14 amino acids. Per germline, CDR1 MDHEN and CDR2 SYDVKM. Here the CDR3 reads CASSPMPSSNEQFF. DNA of the CDR3: TGTGCCAGCAGCCCGATGCCTAGTAGCAATGAGCAGTTCTTC. Filled out from reference TRBV28 and TRBJ2-1, the complete variable domain reads DVKVTQSSRYLVKRTGEKVFLECVQDMDHENMFWYRQDPGLGLRLIYFSYDVKMKEKGDIPEGYSVSREKKERFSLILESASTNQTSMYLCASSPMPSSNEQFFGPGTRLTVL.

The chain has TRBV14 and TRBJ2-3; D is perhaps TRBD1 (5 bases). Germline-derived CDR1 and CDR2 are SGHDN and FVKESK. Trimming left V 0 bases short and J 3 bases short, with 13 bases between. CDR3 length: 16 amino acids. The CDR3 reads CASSQDQGLGTDTQYF. CDR3 DNA sequence: TGTGCCAGCAGCCAAGATCAGGGCCTGGGAACAGATACGCAGTATTTT.

The gene calls are TRBV5-1 and TRBJ2-2; TRBD2 is a possible D gene (5 bases). The CDR3 sequence is 15 residues long. Per the germline V gene, CDR1 is SGHRS and CDR2 is YFSETQ. V lost 1 base, J lost 4 bases, and 11 bases lay in between. The CDR3 loop is CASSLNSAFTGELFF. Here the CDR3 DNA reads TGCGCCAGCAGCTTGAATAGCGCATTCACCGGGGAGCTGTTTTTT.

This clonotype was seen repeatedly, ten times or more. Here the CDR3 DNA reads TGCGCCAGCAGCTTGTACGCGGGAGATCCCACAGATACGCAGTATTTT. This encodes CASSLYAGDPTDTQYF. The chain uses TRBV5-1 and TRBJ2-3, with TRBD2 matching 7 bases. Germline values: CDR1 SGHRS, CDR2 YFSETQ. The CDR3 totals 16 residues. V gave up 1 base and J gave up 2 bases; unmatched junction bases: 7.

The chain couples TRBV5-1 to TRBJ2-3, with 11 positions matching TRBD2. This CDR3 is built from 17 residues. Unmatched junction bases numbered 12, after V lost 6 bases and J lost 3 bases. CDR1 is SGHRS and CDR2 is YFSETQ in the germline V gene. CDR3 region: CASTGLAGGTPTDTQYF. The CDR3 region has the DNA TGCGCCAGCACAGGGCTAGCGGGAGGCACACCGACAGATACGCAGTATTTT.

This chain links TRBV20-1 with TRBJ2-5; 12 bases align to TRBD2. After removal of 0 bases from V and 0 bases from J, the junction contained 5 bases not matched to a gene. This CDR3 has 17 residues. CDR1 and CDR2 (germline): DFQATT, SNEGSKA (reference sequence). Here the CDR3 reads CSARDRLAGADQETQYF. The DNA of the CDR3 is TGCAGTGCTAGAGATCGACTAGCGGGAGCGGACCAAGAGACCCAGTACTTC.

The chain uses TRBV5-1 and TRBJ2-7; 10 bases align to TRBD1. The CDR3 has 14 amino acids. The V gene's germline CDR1 is SGHRS and CDR2 YFSETQ. V lost 4 bases and J lost 2; bases outside the gene matches: 3. The CDR3 DNA reads TGCGCCAGCAGCAACGGGACAGGGGCCTACGAGCAGTACTTC. Translating gives CASSNGTGAYEQYF.